This T cell receptor (beta chain) comes out of a study of a mutant IDH1 vaccine in newly diagnosed glioma. Study at large: V12 corresponded to week 35 and V13 to week 47.

Concerning this clone itself: The antigen is undetermined.

This table comes from immunoSEQ multiplex PCR, and its TCRdb copy is limited to in-frame clones, with some not included. The sample lists tens of thousands of clones, 82% occurring once. Stated time point: week 47, end of study. Doses of 300 ug of mutant IDH1 20-mer peptide were given with topical imiquimod. The material was PBMCs, obtained from a glioma patient whose treatment included an IDH1 peptide vaccine. This sequence originates from a man in his forties or fifties with glioma. Some clones in this sample may be carry-over from other donors' samples.

The CDR3 sequence is CASSHREINYGYTF. CDR3 DNA sequence: TGTGCCAGCAGTCACAGGGAGATTAACTATGGCTACACCTTC. This rearrangement joins TRBV6-6 to TRBJ1-2; TRBD1 might be the D (6 bases). V gave up 5 bases and J gave up 1 base, with 11 bases separating them. The CDR3 extends over 14 amino acids. Germline assignment: CDR1 MNHNY and CDR2 SVGAGI (reference sequence).